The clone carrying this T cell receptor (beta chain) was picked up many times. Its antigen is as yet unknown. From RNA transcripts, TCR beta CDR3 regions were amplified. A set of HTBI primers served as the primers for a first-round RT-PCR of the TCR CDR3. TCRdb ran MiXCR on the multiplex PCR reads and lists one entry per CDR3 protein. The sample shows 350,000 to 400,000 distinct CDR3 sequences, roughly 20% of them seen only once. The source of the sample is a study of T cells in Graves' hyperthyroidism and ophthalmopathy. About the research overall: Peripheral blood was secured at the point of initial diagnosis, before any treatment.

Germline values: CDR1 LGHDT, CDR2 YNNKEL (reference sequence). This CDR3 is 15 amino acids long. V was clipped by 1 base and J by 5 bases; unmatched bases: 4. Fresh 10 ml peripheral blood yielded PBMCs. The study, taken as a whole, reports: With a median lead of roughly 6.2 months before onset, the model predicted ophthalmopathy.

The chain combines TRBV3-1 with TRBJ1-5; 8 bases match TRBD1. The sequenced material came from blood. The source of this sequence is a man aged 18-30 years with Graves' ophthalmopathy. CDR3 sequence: CASSQGQGAYQPQHF. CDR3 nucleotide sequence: TGTGCCAGCAGCCAAGGGCAGGGGGCTTATCAGCCCCAGCATTTT.